The 18 T cell receptor beta chains below come from one sample, sequenced in a study of blood T cell repertoires in COVID-19. The assay was immunoSEQ multiplex PCR, and TCRdb's table has in-frame clones only and misses some. The sample gives 100,000 or so clones, approximately 86% of which show up once; around 6% is in the top ten. Input material: peripheral blood. The origin of the receptors is an older woman with acute or convalescent COVID-19.

The rearrangement uses TRBV9 and TRBJ2-6; TRBD1 is a possible D gene (6 bases). This CDR3 contains 19 residues. Trimming removed 3 bases from V and 0 bases from J, with 19 bases in between. Germline V lookup: CDR1 SGDLS, CDR2 YYNGEE. The CDR3 is CASSESTGRIPSGANVLTF. Written as DNA, the CDR3 is TGTGCCAGCAGCGAATCTACAGGGCGTATCCCCTCTGGGGCCAACGTCCTGACTTTC.

The chain carries TRBV6-5 and TRBJ2-1, with TRBD2 as a possible D gene (5 bases). The CDR3 extends over 14 amino acids. V lost 9 bases and J 4 bases, leaving 16 bases between the germline ends. Germline V gives CDR1 MNHEY, CDR2 SVGAGI. The DNA of the CDR3 is TGTGCCAGTCTTCCGGAGAGGGTTTACAATGAGCAGTTCTTC. Residues: CASLPERVYNEQFF.

Only a few counts were recorded for this clone. The chain couples TRBV23-1 to TRBJ2-7; 7 bases align to TRBD1. TRBV23-1 is recorded as an ORF, its role being uncertain. Germline trimming cut 2 bases from V and 2 bases from J; bases unmatched to any gene: 3. The CDR3 contains 14 residues. This CDR3 is CASSQGDSPYEQYV. Written as DNA, the CDR3 is TGCGCCAGCAGTCAAGGGGACAGCCCCTACGAGCAGTACGTC.

The chain has TRBV30 and TRBJ1-1; D is unclear. V lost 2 bases and J 7 bases, leaving 14 bases between the germline ends. This CDR3 spans 13 amino acids. The germline CDR1 and CDR2 sequences are GTSNPN and SVGIG (reference sequence). The CDR3 loop reads CAWSLNRAFEAFF. The CDR3 DNA reads as TGTGCCTGGAGTCTCAACCGCGCTTTTGAAGCTTTCTTT.

This chain joins TRBV7-2 and TRBJ2-1; unclear D gene. Germline-derived CDR1 and CDR2 are SGHTA and FQGNSA. This CDR3 is built from 13 residues. Trimming stripped 5 bases from V and 4 bases from J, with 9 bases between. CDR3 sequence: CASSLTRYNEQFF. For the CDR3, the DNA is TGTGCCAGCAGCCTAACCCGGTACAATGAGCAGTTCTTC.

This sequence joins TRBV5-4 and TRBJ1-3; D uncertain. V was cut by 0 bases and J by 2 bases, with 6 bases left in between. The CDR3 loop spans 14 amino acids. Germline lookup yields CDR1 SGHNT and CDR2 YYREEE (reference sequence). The CDR3 nucleotides are TGTGCCAGCAGCTTGGCTCCAGCTGGAAACACCATATATTTT. It translates to CASSLAPAGNTIYF.

The chain is built from TRBV5-1 and TRBJ2-1, with 8 bases lining up with TRBD1. The V and J ends lost 2 bases and 7 bases, in that order; junction bases with no gene match: 8. The CDR3 loop spans 15 amino acids. Per germline, CDR1 SGHRS and CDR2 YFSETQ. The CDR3 DNA follows: TGCGCCAGCAGCTTATCGGACAGGGATCTTAATGAGCAGTTCTTC. This translates into CASSLSDRDLNEQFF. The variable domain in full, completed from reference TRBV5-1 and TRBJ2-1, reads KAGVTQTPRYLIKTRGQQVTLSCSPISGHRSVSWYQQTPGQGLQFLFEYFSETQRNKGNFPGRFSGRQFSNSRSEMNVSTLELGDSALYLCASSLSDRDLNEQFFGPGTRLTVL.

The chain has TRBV2 and TRBJ2-2; 11 bases are shared with TRBD1. The CDR3 loop spans 14 amino acids. V was pared by 9 bases and J by 5 bases, with 5 bases of the junction left unmatched. The germline gives CDR1 SNHLY, CDR2 FYNNEI. The CDR3: CASTGQGATGELFF. DNA of the CDR3: TGTGCCAGTACCGGACAGGGGGCGACCGGGGAGCTGTTTTTT.

The V call is TRBV27, the J call TRBJ1-6; TRBD1 matches at 10 bases. After removal of 6 bases from V and 10 bases from J, the junction contained 6 bases not matched to a gene. The CDR3 is 14 residues long. In germline, CDR1 is MNHEY, CDR2 SMNVEV (reference sequence). CDR3 nucleotides: TGTGCCAGCAGGGGACAGGGGAACGAGTCACCCCTCCACTTT. The encoded protein is CASRGQGNESPLHF.

This sequence joins TRBV6-5 and TRBJ2-1, with TRBD1 identical over 8 bases. The germline V gene has CDR1 MNHEY and CDR2 SVGAGI. V lost 4 bases, J lost 8 bases, and 10 bases stayed unmatched. CDR3 length: 15 residues. CDR3 sequence: CASSLDRVFGHEQFF. The CDR3 coding sequence is TGTGCCAGCAGTTTGGACAGGGTGTTTGGCCATGAGCAGTTCTTC.

A single count supports this clone. This chain uses TRBV5-8 with TRBJ1-2; 9 bases fit TRBD1. The CDR3 spans 18 residues. Germline CDR1 reads SGHTS; CDR2 reads YDEGEE. V lost 2 bases to trimming and J lost 0 bases; unmatched junction nucleotides: 11. This CDR3 reads CASSFPRDRAQANYGYTF. In DNA, the CDR3 is TGTGCCAGCAGCTTTCCCCGGGACAGGGCGCAAGCTAACTATGGCTACACCTTC.

The CDR3: CASSISGLNEQFF. Here the CDR3 DNA reads TGTGCCAGCAGCATTAGCGGGCTCAATGAGCAGTTCTTC. The rearrangement joins TRBV14 to TRBJ2-1, with 7 bases identical to TRBD2. This CDR3 has 13 residues. After removal of 5 bases from V and 6 bases from J, the junction contained 4 bases not matched to a gene. Germline CDR1 SGHDN, CDR2 FVKESK.

The chain joins TRBV24-1 to TRBJ2-5; the match to TRBD2 covers 14 bases. The V gene's germline CDR1 is KGHDR and CDR2 SFDVKD. The CDR3 spans 17 residues. Losses at the gene ends were 4 bases for V and 2 bases for J; bases not matched to a gene: 5. The chain's CDR3 is CATSESGTSGSQETQYF. The DNA of the CDR3 is TGTGCCACCAGTGAGTCCGGGACTAGCGGGAGTCAAGAGACCCAGTACTTC.

As concerns this clone: Other nucleotide sequences from this sample produce the same CDR3. The genes are TRBV18 and TRBJ1-3, with TRBD1 matching over 7 bases. Germline V CDR1 and CDR2: KGHSH, LQKENI. V trimming: 3 bases; J trimming: 2 bases; junction bases outside the gene matches: 4. This CDR3 has 15 residues. In DNA, the CDR3 is TGTGCCAGCTCACCCCAGGGGGTTCCTGGAAACACCATATATTTT. Protein product: CASSPQGVPGNTIYF. Full variable domain (remainder filled in from reference TRBV18 and TRBJ1-3): NAGVMQNPRHLVRRRGQEARLRCSPMKGHSHVYWYRQLPEEGLKFMVYLQKENIIDESGMPKERFSAEFPKEGPSILRIQQVVRGDSAAYFCASSPQGVPGNTIYFGEGSWLTVV.

The rearrangement links TRBV28 to TRBJ1-2; 8 bases match TRBD1. The CDR3 is 16 residues long. Trimming took 5 bases from V and 0 from J; bases not matched to a gene: 8. Germline-derived CDR1 and CDR2 are MDHEN and SYDVKM. This CDR3 is CASSGQGAIPNYGYTF. CDR3 DNA sequence: TGTGCCAGCAGTGGGCAGGGGGCGATCCCTAACTATGGCTACACCTTC.

The chain links TRBV27 to TRBJ1-3; unclear D gene. Germline CDR1 is MNHEY and CDR2 is SMNVEV (reference sequence). Trimming stripped 6 bases from V and 0 bases from J, with 9 bases between. The CDR3 has 14 residues. The CDR3 region is CASSPHNSGNTIYF. The CDR3 region has the DNA TGTGCCAGCAGCCCACACAACTCTGGAAACACCATATATTTT.

V and J are TRBV29-1 and TRBJ1-1, with D perhaps matching TRBD1 (5 bases). The V end was cut by 7 bases, the J end by 5 bases, with 17 bases between. The V gene's germline CDR1 is SQVTM and CDR2 ANQGSEA. The CDR3 runs 13 residues. The CDR3 is CSADMGGWTEAFF. The CDR3 bases are TGCAGCGCAGATATGGGGGGTTGGACTGAAGCTTTCTTT.

CDR3 nucleotide sequence: TGTGCCTCCGCAGGGGGAACCAATAATTCACCCCTCCACTTT. Its translation: CASAGGTNNSPLHF. The chain links TRBV30 to TRBJ1-6; 7 bases are shared with TRBD1. Germline loops: CDR1 GTSNPN, CDR2 SVGIG (reference sequence). The ends lost 7 bases at V and 5 bases at J; junction bases unmatched: 8. The CDR3 sequence is 14 residues long. Full variable domain (missing parts from reference TRBV30 and TRBJ1-6): SQTIHQWPATLVQPVGSPLSLECTVEGTSNPNLYWYRQAAGRGLQLLFYSVGIGQISSEVPQNLSASRPQDRQFILSSKKLLLSDSGFYLCASAGGTNNSPLHFGNGTRLTVT.